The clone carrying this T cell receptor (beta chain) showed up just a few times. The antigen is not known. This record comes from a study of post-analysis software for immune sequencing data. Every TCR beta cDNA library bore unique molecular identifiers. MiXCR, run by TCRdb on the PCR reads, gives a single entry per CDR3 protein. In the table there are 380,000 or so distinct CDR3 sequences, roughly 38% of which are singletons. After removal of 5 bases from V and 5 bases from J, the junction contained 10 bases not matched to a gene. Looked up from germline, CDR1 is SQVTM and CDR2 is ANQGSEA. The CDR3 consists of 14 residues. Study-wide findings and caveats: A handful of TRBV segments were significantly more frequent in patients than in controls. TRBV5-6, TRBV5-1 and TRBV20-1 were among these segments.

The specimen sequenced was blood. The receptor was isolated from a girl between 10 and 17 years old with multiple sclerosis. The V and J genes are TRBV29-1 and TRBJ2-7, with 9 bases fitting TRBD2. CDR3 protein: CSVRREGRNDEQYF. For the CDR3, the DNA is TGCAGCGTTCGGCGGGAGGGCCGCAACGACGAGCAGTACTTC.